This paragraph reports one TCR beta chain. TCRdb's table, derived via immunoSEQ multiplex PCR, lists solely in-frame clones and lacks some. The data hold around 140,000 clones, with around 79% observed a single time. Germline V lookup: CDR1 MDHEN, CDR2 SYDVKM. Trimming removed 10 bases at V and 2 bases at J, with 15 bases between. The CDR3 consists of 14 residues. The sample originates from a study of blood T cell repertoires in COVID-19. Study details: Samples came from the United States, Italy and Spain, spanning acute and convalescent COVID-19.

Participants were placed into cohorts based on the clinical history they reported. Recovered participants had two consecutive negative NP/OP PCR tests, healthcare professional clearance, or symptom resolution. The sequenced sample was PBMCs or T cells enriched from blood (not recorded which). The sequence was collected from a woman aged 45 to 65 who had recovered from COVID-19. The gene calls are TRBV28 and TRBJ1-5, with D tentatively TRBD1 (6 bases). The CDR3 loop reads CATEGGGGNQPQHF. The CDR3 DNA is TGTGCCACCGAGGGGGGGGGTGGCAATCAGCCCCAGCATTTT.